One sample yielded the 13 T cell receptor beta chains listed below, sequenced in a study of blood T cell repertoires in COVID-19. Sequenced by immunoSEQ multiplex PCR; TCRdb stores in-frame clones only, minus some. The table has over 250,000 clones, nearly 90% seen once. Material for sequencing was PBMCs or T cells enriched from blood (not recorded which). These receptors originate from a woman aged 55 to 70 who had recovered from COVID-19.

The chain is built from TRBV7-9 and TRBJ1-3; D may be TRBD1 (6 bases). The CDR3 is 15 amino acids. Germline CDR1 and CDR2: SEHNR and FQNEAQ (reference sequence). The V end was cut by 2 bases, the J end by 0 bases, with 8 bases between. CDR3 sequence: CASSLRGSSGNTIYF. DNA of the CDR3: TGTGCCAGCAGCTTAAGGGGGAGCTCTGGAAACACCATATATTTT.

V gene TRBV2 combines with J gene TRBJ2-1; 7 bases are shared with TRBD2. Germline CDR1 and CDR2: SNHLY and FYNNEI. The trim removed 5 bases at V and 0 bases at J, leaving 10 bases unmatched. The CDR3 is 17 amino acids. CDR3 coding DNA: TGTGCCAGCAGTCTGCGCAGCGGGGCCCTCTCCTACAATGAGCAGTTCTTC. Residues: CASSLRSGALSYNEQFF.

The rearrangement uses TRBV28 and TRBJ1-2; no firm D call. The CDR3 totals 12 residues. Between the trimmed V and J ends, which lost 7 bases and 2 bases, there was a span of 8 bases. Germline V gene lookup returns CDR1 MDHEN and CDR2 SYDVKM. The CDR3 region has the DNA TGTGCCAGCACCTTCGGGAACTATGGCTACACCTTC. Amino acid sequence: CASTFGNYGYTF.

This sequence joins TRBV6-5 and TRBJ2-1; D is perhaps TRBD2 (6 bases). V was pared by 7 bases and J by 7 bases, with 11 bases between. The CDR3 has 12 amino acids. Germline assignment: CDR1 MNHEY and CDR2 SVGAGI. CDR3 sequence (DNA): TGTGCCAGCACGCTAGCGCCGAATGAGCAGTTCTTC. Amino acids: CASTLAPNEQFF.

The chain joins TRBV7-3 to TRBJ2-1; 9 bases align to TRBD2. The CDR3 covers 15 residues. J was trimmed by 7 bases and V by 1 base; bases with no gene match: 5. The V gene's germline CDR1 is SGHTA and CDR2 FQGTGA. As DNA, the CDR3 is TGTGCCAGCAGCTTAAAGCGGGAGGAACGAAATGAGCAGTTCTTC. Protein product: CASSLKREERNEQFF.

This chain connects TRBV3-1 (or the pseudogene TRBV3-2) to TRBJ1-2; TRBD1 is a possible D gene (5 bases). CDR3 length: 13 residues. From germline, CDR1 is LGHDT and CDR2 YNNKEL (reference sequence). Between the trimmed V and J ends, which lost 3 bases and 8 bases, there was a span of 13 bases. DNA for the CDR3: TGTGCCAGCAGCCAGGAAGGGGTGGAGGGCTACACCTTC. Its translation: CASSQEGVEGYTF.

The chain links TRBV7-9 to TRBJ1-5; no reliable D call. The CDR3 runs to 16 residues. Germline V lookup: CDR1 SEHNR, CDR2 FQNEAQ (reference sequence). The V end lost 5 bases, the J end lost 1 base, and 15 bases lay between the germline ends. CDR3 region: CASSPPEGTSNQPQHF. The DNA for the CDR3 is TGTGCCAGCAGCCCCCCAGAGGGTACGAGCAATCAGCCCCAGCATTTT.

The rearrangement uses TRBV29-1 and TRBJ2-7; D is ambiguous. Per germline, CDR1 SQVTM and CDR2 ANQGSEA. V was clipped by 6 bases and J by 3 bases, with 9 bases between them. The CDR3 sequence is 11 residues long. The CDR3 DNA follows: TGCAGCGTCCTAAGTGTCTACGAGCAGTACTTC. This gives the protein CSVLSVYEQYF.

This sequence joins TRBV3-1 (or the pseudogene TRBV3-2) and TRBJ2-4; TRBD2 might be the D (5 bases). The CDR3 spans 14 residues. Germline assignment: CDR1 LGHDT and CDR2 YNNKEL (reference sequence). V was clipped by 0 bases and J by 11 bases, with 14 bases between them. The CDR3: CASSQDGESRVQYF. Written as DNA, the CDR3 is TGTGCCAGCAGCCAAGATGGGGAGAGCAGAGTTCAGTACTTC.

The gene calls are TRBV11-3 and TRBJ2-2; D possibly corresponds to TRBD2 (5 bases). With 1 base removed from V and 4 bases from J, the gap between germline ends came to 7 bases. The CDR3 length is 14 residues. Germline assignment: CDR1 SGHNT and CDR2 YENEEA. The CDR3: CASSLAGSTGELFF. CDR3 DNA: TGTGCCAGCAGCTTAGCGGGGAGCACCGGGGAGCTGTTTTTT.

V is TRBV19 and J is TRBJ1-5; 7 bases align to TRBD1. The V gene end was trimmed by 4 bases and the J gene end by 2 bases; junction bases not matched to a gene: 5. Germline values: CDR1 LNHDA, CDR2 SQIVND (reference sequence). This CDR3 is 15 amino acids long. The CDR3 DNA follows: TGTGCCAGTAGTAGATCCGGACAGGGCAATCAGCCCCAGCATTTT. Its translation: CASSRSGQGNQPQHF.

The DNA of the CDR3 is TGTGCCAGCAGGAGGACAGGGGGGTTCTCAGAGACCCAGTACTTC. Protein: CASRRTGGFSETQYF. This chain connects TRBV28 to TRBJ2-5; 10 bases map to TRBD1. The CDR3 contains 15 residues. The trim removed 6 bases at V and 4 bases at J, leaving 8 bases unmatched. Germline loops: CDR1 MDHEN, CDR2 SYDVKM.

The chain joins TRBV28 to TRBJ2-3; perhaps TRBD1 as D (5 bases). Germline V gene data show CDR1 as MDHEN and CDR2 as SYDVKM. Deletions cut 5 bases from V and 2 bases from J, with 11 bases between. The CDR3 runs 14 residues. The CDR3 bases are TGTGCCAGCAGTCCCCCGGACATCACAGATACGCAGTATTTT. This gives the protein CASSPPDITDTQYF.